One and the same sample provided the 32 T cell receptor beta chains below, sequenced in a study of T cells in Graves' hyperthyroidism and ophthalmopathy. TCR beta CDR3 regions were amplified from RNA transcripts. TCR CDR3 regions were first amplified by RT-PCR with HTBI primers. A single record per CDR3 protein comes from TCRdb applying MiXCR to the multiplex PCR reads. The table lists approximately 590,000 distinct CDR3 sequences, roughly 46% of them singletons, with about 8.2% in the top ten. Material: peripheral blood or thyroid tissue (not recorded which). These TCRs come from a woman aged 18 to 35 with Graves' hyperthyroidism.

This chain joins TRBV7-9 and TRBJ1-1; no clear D. This CDR3 contains 16 residues. V gave up 3 bases and J gave up 2 bases, with 16 bases separating them. The germline CDR1 and CDR2 sequences are SEHNR and FQNEAQ (reference sequence). CDR3 sequence reads: CASSLGAGQINTEAFF. CDR3 sequence (DNA): TGTGCCAGCAGCTTGGGAGCGGGTCAGATTAACACTGAAGCTTTCTTT. The full variable domain, in which reference TRBV7-9 and TRBJ1-1 provide the parts outside the CDR3, is DTGVSQNPRHKITKRGQNVTFRCDPISEHNRLYWYRQTLGQGPEFLTYFQNEAQLEKSRLLSDRFSAERPKGSFSTLEIQRTEQGDSAMYLCASSLGAGQINTEAFFGQGTRLTVV.

This clonotype occurred a few times. The CDR3, as DNA: TGTGCCAGTAGACCCGGACAGGGGGCGAACACTGAAGCTTTCTTT. Translation gives CASRPGQGANTEAFF. The chain employs TRBV7-2 and TRBJ1-1; the match to TRBD1 covers 11 bases. Germline assignment: CDR1 SGHTA and CDR2 FQGNSA. The CDR3 is 15 residues long. Losses at the gene ends were 9 bases for V and 1 base for J; bases not matched to a gene: 7.

This clonotype was observed once. This rearrangement joins TRBV25-1 to TRBJ2-5, with D tentatively TRBD1 (6 bases). The CDR3 contains 15 residues. Germline CDR1 and CDR2: MGHDK and SYGVNS. The germline V and J ends were trimmed by 2 bases and 5 bases, with 15 bases remaining between them. The CDR3, as DNA: TGTGCCAGCAGTGAAGTAGGGGGTTGGCGGGAGACCCAGTACTTC. It translates to CASSEVGGWRETQYF.

The V and J genes are TRBV29-1 and TRBJ2-2; D may correspond to TRBD1 or TRBD2 (7 bases each). Germline values: CDR1 SQVTM, CDR2 ANQGSEA. V lost 3 bases, J lost 3 bases, and 14 bases lay in between. CDR3 length equals 15 residues. CDR3 sequence (DNA): TGCAGCGTTGATGGGGCAGGGGGGGACACCGGGGAGCTGTTTTTT. Translated, it gives CSVDGAGGDTGELFF.

Many counts were recorded for this clonotype. The chain uses TRBV14 and TRBJ2-5, with D perhaps TRBD1 (5 bases). V dropped 2 bases and J dropped 5 bases, with 6 bases sitting between them. This CDR3 is 12 amino acids long. Looked up from germline, CDR1 is SGHDN and CDR2 is FVKESK. The CDR3 DNA reads TGTGCCAGCAGCCAATACAGGGAGACCCAGTACTTC. This encodes CASSQYRETQYF. The variable domain in full, completed from reference TRBV14 and TRBJ2-5, reads EAGVTQFPSHSVIEKGQTVTLRCDPISGHDNLYWYRRVMGKEIKFLLHFVKESKQDESGMPNNRFLAERTGGTYSTLKVQPAELEDSGVYFCASSQYRETQYFGPGTRLLVL.

The V gene is TRBV29-1, the J gene TRBJ2-2, with 7 bases identical to TRBD2. Germline values: CDR1 SQVTM, CDR2 ANQGSEA. J lost 3 bases, V lost 4 bases, and 5 bases had no gene match. The CDR3 loop spans 14 amino acids. CDR3 DNA sequence: TGCAGCGTTGGAGCGGGGACGGACACCGGGGAGCTGTTTTTT. Its translation is CSVGAGTDTGELFF.

This clonotype turned up a few times. One end of the junction fails to match germline, which may point to a read error. The chain combines TRBV10-3 with TRBJ2-7, with 10 bases that match TRBD2. Germline loops: CDR1 ENHRY, CDR2 SYGVKD. The CDR3 length is 15 residues. DNA for the CDR3: TGTGCCAGCAGTTACTCGCTAGCGGGAGCGGGGGAGCAGTACTTC. Residues: CASSYSLAGAGEQYF.

The V gene is TRBV14, the J gene TRBJ2-5, with 9 nucleotides matching TRBD1. V was pared by 1 base and J by 4 bases, with 4 bases of the junction left unmatched. The CDR3 is made up of 15 amino acids. The germline V gene has CDR1 SGHDN and CDR2 FVKESK. The CDR3 loop reads CASSQALDRGETQYF. The CDR3 nucleotides read TGTGCCAGCAGCCAAGCCCTGGACAGGGGAGAGACCCAGTACTTC.

Of note for this clonotype: The CDR3 carries no conserved terminal phenylalanine or tryptophan, so it likely arises from a read error. J is TRBJ1-1 and V is TRBV5-1, with D possibly matching TRBD1 (5 bases). Germline-derived CDR1 and CDR2 are SGHRS and YFSETQ. V dropped 3 bases and J dropped 6 bases, with 12 bases sitting between them. This CDR3 spans 13 amino acids. CDR3 in amino acids: CASSSPTVSEAFL. The CDR3, as DNA: TGCGCCAGCAGCTCACCGACAGTATCTGAAGCTTTCCTT.

The chain has TRBV20-1 and TRBJ2-5; 10 bases agree with TRBD2. V trimming: 5 bases; J trimming: 5 bases; junction bases outside the gene matches: 11. The germline V gene has CDR1 DFQATT and CDR2 SNEGSKA (reference sequence). The CDR3 has 15 amino acids. The CDR3 DNA sequence: TGCAGTGCTTCCCCGGCTAGCGGGAGCTATGAGACCCAGTACTTC. It codes for CSASPASGSYETQYF.

This chain uses TRBV10-3 with TRBJ2-3; tentatively, D is TRBD1 (5 bases). CDR3 length: 17 amino acids. Germline V lookup: CDR1 ENHRY, CDR2 SYGVKD. The germline V and J ends were trimmed by 6 bases and 2 bases, with 21 bases remaining between them. The CDR3 here is CAIRSTTDDSLTDTQYF. The DNA for the CDR3 is TGTGCCATCAGATCTACGACGGATGACAGTCTCACAGATACGCAGTATTTT.

This clonotype came up many times. This chain connects TRBV15 to TRBJ1-1; D is undetermined. V was pared by 7 bases and J by 0 bases, with 15 bases between. Per the germline V gene, CDR1 is LNHNV and CDR2 is YYDKDF (reference sequence). This CDR3 has 15 amino acids. The CDR3 region has the DNA TGTGCCACCACCCGGGAACGTAGATTGAACACTGAAGCTTTCTTT. Translating it yields CATTRERRLNTEAFF.

CDR3 nucleotides: TGTGCCAGCGTACTACAGGGGGCTGGAGGTGAAAAACTGTTTTTT. Its protein product is CASVLQGAGGEKLFF. The chain recombines TRBV2 with TRBJ1-4, with 9 bases that match TRBD1. Losses at the gene ends were 8 bases for V and 7 bases for J; bases not matched to a gene: 11. Germline values: CDR1 SNHLY, CDR2 FYNNEI. This CDR3 has 15 amino acids.

The chain links TRBV29-1 to TRBJ2-3; 8 positions match TRBD1. The CDR3 covers 13 residues. The germline V gene encodes CDR1 SQVTM and CDR2 ANQGSEA. V was clipped by 4 bases and J by 4 bases; unmatched bases: 4. CDR3 nucleotide sequence: TGCAGCGTTGGGACAGGGACGGCAGATACGCAGTATTTT. Its protein product is CSVGTGTADTQYF.

Points on this clonotype: Just one base apart from a much larger clone, this may be a read error. The CDR3 DNA sequence: TGTGCCAGCAGCCAGGGACCATATCCTCCCGTCTACGAGCAGTACTTC. This codes for CASSQGPYPPVYEQYF. This rearrangement joins TRBV14 to TRBJ2-7; D assignment may be TRBD1 or TRBD2 (5 bases each). Per the germline V gene, CDR1 is SGHDN and CDR2 is FVKESK. CDR3 length: 16 amino acids. Trimming stripped 3 bases from V and 3 bases from J, with 18 bases between.

This clonotype was observed many times. This rearrangement joins TRBV2 to TRBJ1-4; D is undetermined. CDR3 length equals 14 residues. The ends were cut back, 5 bases at V and 8 bases at J, with 15 bases in the middle. CDR1 is SNHLY, CDR2 FYNNEI, per germline. The CDR3 DNA follows: TGTGCCAGCAGTAAAGGGTACAGTGGGGAAAAACTGTTTTTT. Translating gives CASSKGYSGEKLFF.

This clonotype has just one count. The V call is TRBV11-1, the J call TRBJ1-1; no clear D. Trimming took 2 bases from V and 3 from J, leaving 7 bases between them. The CDR3 runs to 13 residues. Germline V lookup: CDR1 SGHAT, CDR2 FQDESV (reference sequence). The CDR3 protein is CASSLLGYTEAFF. CDR3 in DNA: TGTGCCAGCAGCTTACTCGGGTACACTGAAGCTTTCTTT.

V usage is TRBV7-2 and J usage is TRBJ1-2; D is unresolved. This CDR3 spans 14 amino acids. Germline lookup yields CDR1 SGHTA and CDR2 FQGNSA. V dropped 4 bases and J dropped 6 bases, with 15 bases sitting between them. The CDR3 DNA reads TGTGCCAGCAGCTCTACGAACACCGGGGATGGCTACACCTTC. It codes for CASSSTNTGDGYTF. The whole variable domain, filled in from reference TRBV7-2 and TRBJ1-2, reads GAGVSQSPSNKVTEKGKDVELRCDPISGHTALYWYRQSLGQGLEFLIYFQGNSAPDKSGLPSDRFSAERTGGSVSTLTIQRTQQEDSAVYLCASSSTNTGDGYTFGSGTRLTVV.

In this sample, this clonotype turned up a few times. This sequence joins TRBV4-1 and TRBJ2-7; 7 bases map to TRBD1. V lost 1 base, J lost 2 bases, and 8 bases stayed unmatched. The CDR3 has 16 amino acids. Germline-derived CDR1 and CDR2 are MGHRA and YSYEKL. The CDR3 DNA sequence: TGCGCCAGCAGCCAAGGGGATACCGGGACAGCCTACGAGCAGTACTTC. Encoded protein: CASSQGDTGTAYEQYF.

The chain has TRBV11-1 and TRBJ2-5, with TRBD1 matching over 7 bases. J gave up 5 bases and V 6 bases, and 15 bases lay outside the gene matches. Germline lookup yields CDR1 SGHAT and CDR2 FQDESV (reference sequence). This CDR3 contains 16 residues. CDR3 coding DNA: TGTGCCAGCAGTATTAGAGGACAGGAGGCGTGGGAGACCCAGTACTTC. Protein product: CASSIRGQEAWETQYF.

To note about this clonotype: Germline and junction disagree at one end, which may indicate a read error. The chain carries TRBV7-3 and TRBJ1-1; D gene uncertain. CDR3 length equals 15 residues. Germline V gene sequence: CDR1 SGHTA, CDR2 FQGTGA. Written as DNA, the CDR3 is TGCGCCAGCAGCCAAGAAGAGGGAATGAACACTGAAGCTTTCTTT. This sequence encodes CASSQEEGMNTEAFF.

In regard to this clonotype: A much larger clone differs by one base, so this may be a read error. The gene calls are TRBV2 and TRBJ2-5; D is undetermined. V lost 3 bases to trimming and J lost 0 bases, with 14 bases between them. The germline CDR1 and CDR2 sequences are SNHLY and FYNNEI. The CDR3 covers 16 residues. CDR3 amino acids: CASSDQTDVYQETQYF. CDR3 nucleotide sequence: TGTGCCAGCAGTGACCAAACCGACGTGTACCAAGAGACCCAGTACTTC.

This clonotype was observed many times. The rearrangement joins TRBV7-3 to TRBJ2-5; tentative D call: TRBD1 (5 bases). The CDR3 runs 14 residues. V lost 5 bases and J lost 2, with 12 bases in between. Germline V gene sequence: CDR1 SGHTA, CDR2 FQGTGA. This chain's CDR3 is CASSALGQQETQYF. For the CDR3, the DNA is TGTGCCAGCAGCGCCCTGGGGCAGCAAGAGACCCAGTACTTC.

This clonotype was detected many times. The V and J genes are TRBV20-1 and TRBJ2-5; 7 bases are shared with TRBD1. Germline V gene lookup returns CDR1 DFQATT and CDR2 SNEGSKA (reference sequence). The ends lost 3 bases at V and 4 bases at J; junction bases unmatched: 8. The CDR3 spans 14 residues. The CDR3 DNA reads as TGCAGTGCTAGCCTGTCAGGGGGTCCAGAGACCCAGTACTTC. It encodes CSASLSGGPETQYF.

The chain carries TRBV20-1 and TRBJ2-7; 9 nucleotides align to TRBD2. The V gene's germline CDR1 is DFQATT and CDR2 SNEGSKA (reference sequence). There are 15 residues in the CDR3. V was pared by 8 bases and J by 4 bases, with 15 bases of the junction left unmatched. The CDR3 DNA follows: TGCAGTCCTTATCGGACTAGCGTAGAAGGGTACGAGCAGTACTTC. It specifies CSPYRTSVEGYEQYF.

This clonotype was counted ten times or more. This chain joins TRBV2 and TRBJ2-5; a possible D gene is TRBD2 (6 bases). Trimming cost V 4 bases and J 5 bases, with 11 bases left between them. In germline, CDR1 is SNHLY, CDR2 FYNNEI. CDR3 length equals 13 residues. The CDR3: CASSVRLAETQYF. Written as DNA, the CDR3 is TGTGCCAGCAGTGTGCGGCTAGCGGAGACCCAGTACTTC.

V is TRBV2 and J is TRBJ2-2; D is possibly TRBD1 (5 bases). From germline, CDR1 is SNHLY and CDR2 FYNNEI. The V end lost 6 bases, the J end lost 7 bases, and 12 bases lay between the germline ends. This CDR3 comprises 13 residues. The CDR3 DNA reads as TGTGCCAGCAGCTTGGAAGGGGACGGGGAGCTGTTTTTT. It yields the protein CASSLEGDGELFF.

A word on this clonotype: This may be a read error, as it is one base from a much larger clone. V is TRBV7-9 and J is TRBJ1-2; 8 bases fit TRBD1. The V and J ends lost 2 bases and 7 bases, in that order; junction bases with no gene match: 6. This CDR3 is 14 amino acids long. Germline CDR1 is SEHNR and CDR2 is FQNEAQ (reference sequence). The CDR3 coding sequence is TGTGCCAGCAGCTTATTGGCAGGGGGCTGTGGCTACACCTTC. As protein: CASSLLAGGCGYTF.

This clonotype has only a few counts. V usage is TRBV2 and J usage is TRBJ2-6; weak D call: TRBD1 (6 bases). Germline CDR1 SNHLY, CDR2 FYNNEI. Trimming removed 10 bases at V and 0 bases at J, with 7 bases between. The CDR3 sequence is 13 residues long. CDR3 protein: CAIRGSGANVLTF. The DNA of the CDR3 is TGTGCCATCAGGGGCTCTGGGGCCAACGTCCTGACTTTC.

This clonotype was observed at least ten times. The chain combines TRBV7-3 with TRBJ2-7; TRBD2 matches 11 bases. This CDR3 spans 14 amino acids. The V and J ends lost 6 bases and 6 bases, in that order; junction bases with no gene match: 7. Germline CDR1 reads SGHTA; CDR2 reads FQGTGA. The CDR3 loop reads CASSSTSGSSEQYF. CDR3 DNA: TGTGCCAGCAGTTCCACTAGCGGGAGTTCCGAGCAGTACTTC.

The rearrangement links TRBV20-1 to TRBJ2-7, with TRBD2 matching 10 bases. Germline V gene sequence: CDR1 DFQATT, CDR2 SNEGSKA (reference sequence). The trim removed 6 bases at V and 4 bases at J, leaving 6 bases unmatched. The CDR3 sequence is 13 residues long. This chain's CDR3 is CSANLAGVYEQYF. The CDR3 bases are TGCAGTGCAAATCTAGCGGGGGTGTACGAGCAGTACTTC.

This clonotype has only one observation. This chain uses TRBV5-1 with TRBJ1-5; no firm D call. CDR3 length: 14 amino acids. V lost 4 bases, J lost 0 bases, and 8 bases lay in between. Germline V CDR1 and CDR2: SGHRS, YFSETQ. CDR3 sequence: CASSTRTSNQPQHF. CDR3 sequence (DNA): TGCGCCAGCAGCACCCGTACTAGCAATCAGCCCCAGCATTTT.